Below are 5 T cell receptor beta chains sequenced from a single sample in a study of vaccination and CD4 T cells after COVID-19. The Oncomine TCR Beta short-read assay was applied to DNA of cultured CD4+ T cells. TCRdb used MiXCR to reprocess the PCR reads, holding one entry per CDR3 protein. The table includes 15,000 to 25,000 distinct CDR3 sequences, approximately 59% detected once. The treatment was: approximately 11-day PBMC culture with coronavirus spike peptide pools or control peptides (ViraFEST assay). These receptors' antigens are unknown. The sequencing used CD4+ T cells from blood, cultured in vitro, collected after SARS-CoV-2 vaccination. These receptor sequences come from a human donor who had recovered from COVID-19.

The chain is built from TRBV6-1 and TRBJ1-5, with D unresolved. Trimming stripped 6 bases from V and 4 bases from J, with 13 bases between. This CDR3 region has 14 residues. CDR1 is MNHNS, CDR2 SASEGT, per germline. In DNA, the CDR3 is TGTGCCAGCAGCTCCGCGGGAGGAAATCAGCCCCAGCATTTT. Protein: CASSSAGGNQPQHF.

The chain recombines TRBV2 with TRBJ1-6, with D possibly matching TRBD1 (6 bases). The CDR3 runs 14 residues. V lost 2 bases and J lost 10, with 12 bases in between. CDR1 and CDR2 (germline): SNHLY, FYNNEI. CDR3 in amino acids: CASSEFLGASPLHF. The CDR3 DNA sequence: TGTGCCAGCAGTGAATTCTTGGGGGCCTCACCCCTCCACTTT.

This chain connects TRBV11-2 to TRBJ2-4; D might be TRBD1 (5 bases). The V end lost 3 bases, the J end lost 4 bases, and 7 bases lay between the germline ends. The CDR3 has 13 amino acids. CDR1 is SGHAT, CDR2 FQNNGV, per germline. CDR3 region: CASSFQGKNIQYF. The CDR3 DNA sequence: TGTGCCAGCAGCTTCCAGGGAAAAAACATTCAGTACTTC. The full variable domain, completed using reference TRBV11-2 and TRBJ2-4, is EAGVAQSPRYKIIEKRQSVAFWCNPISGHATLYWYQQILGQGPKLLIQFQNNGVVDDSQLPKDRFSAERLKGVDSTLKIQPAKLEDSAVYLCASSFQGKNIQYFGAGTRLSVL.

The chain couples TRBV5-4 to TRBJ2-5, with 8 bases fitting TRBD1. The CDR3 spans 14 residues. Losses at the gene ends were 0 bases for V and 4 bases for J; bases not matched to a gene: 2. Per the germline V gene, CDR1 is SGHNT and CDR2 is YYREEE (reference sequence). CDR3 protein: CASSLDDRGETQYF. The CDR3 nucleotides are TGTGCCAGCAGCTTGGATGACAGGGGAGAGACCCAGTACTTC.

The chain is built from TRBV6-1 and TRBJ2-7, with D unclear. V was shortened by 5 bases and J by 5 bases, with 22 bases between the two germline ends. Per germline, CDR1 MNHNS and CDR2 SASEGT. CDR3 length equals 16 residues. The CDR3 DNA follows: TGTGCCAGCAGTCCAATTCCCCCCAAAGCAGGCCACGAGCAGTACTTC. This sequence encodes CASSPIPPKAGHEQYF.